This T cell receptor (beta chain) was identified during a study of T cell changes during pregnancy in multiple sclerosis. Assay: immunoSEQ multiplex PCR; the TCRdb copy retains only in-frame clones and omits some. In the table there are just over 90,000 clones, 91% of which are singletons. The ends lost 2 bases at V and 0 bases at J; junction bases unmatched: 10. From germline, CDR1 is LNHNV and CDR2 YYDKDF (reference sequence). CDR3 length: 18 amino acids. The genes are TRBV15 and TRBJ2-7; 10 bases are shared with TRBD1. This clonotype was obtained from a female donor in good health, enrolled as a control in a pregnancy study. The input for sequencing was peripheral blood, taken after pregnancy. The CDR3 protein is CATSRTGQGSIHSYEQYF. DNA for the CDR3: TGTGCCACCAGCAGAACGGGACAGGGGTCAATCCACTCCTACGAGCAGTACTTC.